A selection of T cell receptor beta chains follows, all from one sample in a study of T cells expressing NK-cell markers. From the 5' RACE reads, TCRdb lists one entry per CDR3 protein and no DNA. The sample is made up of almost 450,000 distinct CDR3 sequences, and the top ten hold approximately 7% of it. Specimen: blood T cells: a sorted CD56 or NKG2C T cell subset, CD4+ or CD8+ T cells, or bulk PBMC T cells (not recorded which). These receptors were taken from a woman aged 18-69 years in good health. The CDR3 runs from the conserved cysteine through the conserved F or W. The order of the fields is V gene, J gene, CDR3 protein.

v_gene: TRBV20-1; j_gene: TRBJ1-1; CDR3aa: CSALGPPQGMNTEAFF
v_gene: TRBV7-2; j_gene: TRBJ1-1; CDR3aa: CASSLAPGHYTEAFF
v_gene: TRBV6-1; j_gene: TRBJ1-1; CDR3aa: CASTLGNTEAFF
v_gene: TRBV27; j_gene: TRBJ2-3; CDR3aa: CASSLWGTDTDTQYF
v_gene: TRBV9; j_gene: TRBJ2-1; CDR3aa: CASSVAAGTFYNEQFF
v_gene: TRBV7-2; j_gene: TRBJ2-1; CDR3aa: CASSASGGREQFF
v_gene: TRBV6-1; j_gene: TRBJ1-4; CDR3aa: CASNNRGHVGTNEKLFF
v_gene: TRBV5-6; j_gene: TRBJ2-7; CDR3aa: CASSLPRVARQYF
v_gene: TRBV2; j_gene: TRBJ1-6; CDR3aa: CASSDGPVSPLHF
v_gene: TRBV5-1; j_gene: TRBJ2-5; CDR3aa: CASSSGMRNNPETQYF
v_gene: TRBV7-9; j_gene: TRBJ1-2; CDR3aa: CASSARDSNYGYTF
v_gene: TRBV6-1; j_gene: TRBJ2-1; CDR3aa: CASSSGQGDYNEQFF
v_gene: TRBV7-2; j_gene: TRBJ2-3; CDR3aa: CASRRSGGASSTDTQYF
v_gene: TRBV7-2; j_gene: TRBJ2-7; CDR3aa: CASSLNRAYEQYF
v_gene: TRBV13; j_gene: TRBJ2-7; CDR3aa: CASSLRDDEQYF
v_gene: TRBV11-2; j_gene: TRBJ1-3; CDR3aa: CASSLDTYMGNTIYF
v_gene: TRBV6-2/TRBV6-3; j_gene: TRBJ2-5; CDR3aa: CASRTGSGGRETQYF
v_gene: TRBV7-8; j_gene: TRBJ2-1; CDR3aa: CASSLDPPYSSYNEQFF
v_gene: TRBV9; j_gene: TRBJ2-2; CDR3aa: CASSVTGQPTGELFF
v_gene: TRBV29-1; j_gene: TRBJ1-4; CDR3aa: CSGAQGDEKLFF
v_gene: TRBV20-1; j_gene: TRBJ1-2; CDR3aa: CSAPAGGGSYGYTF
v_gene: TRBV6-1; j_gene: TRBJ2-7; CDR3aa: CASRPTSGTYEQYF
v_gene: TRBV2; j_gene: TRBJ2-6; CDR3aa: CASSDPRSGANVLTF